Listed here is a single TCR beta chain. The antigen remains undetermined. The sample comes from a study of PD-1 blockade in classical Hodgkin lymphoma. Regarding the study as a whole: Complete responders' baseline diversity resembled that of newly diagnosed patients. Reported baseline diversity: healthy donors highest, relapsed/refractory patients lowest.

Every patient was affected by relapse after autologous stem cell transplantation, while exposure to brentuximab vedotin was not uniform. TCRdb keeps only in-frame clones here, not all; method: immunoSEQ multiplex PCR. The sample yields tens of thousands of clones, 78% seen once. The ends were cut back, 5 bases at V and 10 bases at J, with 12 bases in the middle. This CDR3 has 13 residues. Germline loops: CDR1 SGHTA, CDR2 FQGTGA. The chain has TRBV7-3 and TRBJ1-6; D call uncertain. The TCR was taken from a human donor with classical Hodgkin lymphoma. The sample in question was peripheral blood mononuclear cells (PBMCs), obtained at baseline. CDR3 DNA sequence: TGTGCCAGCAGCCCCGGGGTTAACTCACCCCTCCACTTT. Translated, it gives CASSPGVNSPLHF.